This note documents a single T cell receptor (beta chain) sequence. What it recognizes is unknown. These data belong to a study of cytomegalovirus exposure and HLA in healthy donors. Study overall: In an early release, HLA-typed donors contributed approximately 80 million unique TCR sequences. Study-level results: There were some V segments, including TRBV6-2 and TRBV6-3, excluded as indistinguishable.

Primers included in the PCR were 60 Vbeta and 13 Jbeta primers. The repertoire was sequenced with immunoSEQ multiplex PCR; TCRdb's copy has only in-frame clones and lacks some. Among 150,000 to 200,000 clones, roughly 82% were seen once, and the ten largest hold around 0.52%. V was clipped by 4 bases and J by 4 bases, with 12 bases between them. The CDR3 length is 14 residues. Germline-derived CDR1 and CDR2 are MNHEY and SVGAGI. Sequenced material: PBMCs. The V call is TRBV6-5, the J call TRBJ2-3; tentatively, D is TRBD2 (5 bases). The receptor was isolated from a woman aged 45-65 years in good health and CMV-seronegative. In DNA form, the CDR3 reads TGTGCCAGCAGTTTAACCGTCGGGGCAGATACGCAGTATTTT. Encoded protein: CASSLTVGADTQYF.